What follows is one TCR beta chain and its context. This CDR3 is 13 amino acids long. V was trimmed by 5 bases and J by 7 bases, leaving 15 bases between them. CDR1 and CDR2 (germline): SGHTA, FQGNSA. The data were obtained in a study of blood T cell repertoires in COVID-19. Study-wide context: Acute and convalescent COVID-19 specimens originated in the United States, Italy and Spain.

In Seattle, patients joined the study during active infection and were tracked longitudinally. Original analysis: Estimated nucleated cell counts came from reference gene primer amplification. Only in-frame clones appear in the TCRdb table, and some are missing; sequencing was by immunoSEQ multiplex PCR. For V, J and clone size, that table is used; D and trimming come from the DNA. Altogether about 150,000 clones are present, approximately 90% being singletons, with the ten largest covering 10% to 15%. Input material: peripheral blood. This sequence originates from a young man with COVID-19, enrolled during active disease. The rearrangement links TRBV7-2 to TRBJ2-7; D might be TRBD2 (5 bases). CDR3 in DNA: TGTGCCAGCAGCCCAGTGGGCCCGGGAGAGCAGTACTTC. Its protein is CASSPVGPGEQYF.